This T cell receptor beta chain came from a study of T cell repertoires in cytomegalovirus infection. Turning to the study itself: Public TCR beta signatures marked donors with CMV infection and the matching HLA.

This clonotype was detected only a few times. CDR3 length: 15 residues. Germline V lookup: CDR1 KGHSH, CDR2 LQKENI. V lost 4 bases to trimming and J lost 2 bases, with 14 bases between them. Via MiXCR, TCRdb re-called the reads, giving one row per CDR3 protein. The data show about 400,000 distinct CDR3 sequences, roughly 20% seen once. The gene calls are TRBV18 and TRBJ2-5; D gene uncertain. The sequence was obtained from a human donor in good health (CMV status not recorded). Some clones in this sample may be carry-over from other donors' samples. Sequenced material: PBMCs. This CDR3 is CASSQLAGPQETQYF. CDR3 in DNA: TGTGCCAGCTCACAGTTAGCCGGGCCTCAAGAGACCCAGTACTTC. Drawing the rest from reference TRBV18 and TRBJ2-5, the complete variable domain is NAGVMQNPRHLVRRRGQEARLRCSPMKGHSHVYWYRQLPEEGLKFMVYLQKENIIDESGMPKERFSAEFPKEGPSILRIQQVVRGDSAAYFCASSQLAGPQETQYFGPGTRLLVL.